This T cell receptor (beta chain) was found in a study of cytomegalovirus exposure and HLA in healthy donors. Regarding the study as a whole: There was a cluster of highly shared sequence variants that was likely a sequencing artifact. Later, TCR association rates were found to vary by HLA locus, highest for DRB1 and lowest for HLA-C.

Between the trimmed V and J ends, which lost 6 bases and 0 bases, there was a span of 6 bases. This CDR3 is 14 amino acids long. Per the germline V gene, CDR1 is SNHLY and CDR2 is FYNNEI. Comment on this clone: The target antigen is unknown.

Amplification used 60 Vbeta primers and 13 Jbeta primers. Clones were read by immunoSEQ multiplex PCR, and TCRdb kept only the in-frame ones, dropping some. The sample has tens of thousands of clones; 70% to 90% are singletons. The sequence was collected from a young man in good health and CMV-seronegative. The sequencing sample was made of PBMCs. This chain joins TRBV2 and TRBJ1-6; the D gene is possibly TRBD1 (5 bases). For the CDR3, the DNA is TGTGCCAGCAGCAGGGACTCCTATAATTCACCCCTCCACTTT. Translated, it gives CASSRDSYNSPLHF. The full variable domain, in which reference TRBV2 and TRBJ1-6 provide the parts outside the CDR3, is EPEVTQTPSHQVTQMGQEVILRCVPISNHLYFYWYRQILGQKVEFLVSFYNNEISEKSEIFDDQFSVERPDGSNFTLKIRSTKLEDSAMYFCASSRDSYNSPLHFGNGTRLTVT.